This T cell receptor (beta chain) comes out of a study of T-cell reconstitution after alpha-beta-depleted transplantation in children. This CDR3 contains 13 residues. CDR1 DFQATT and CDR2 SNEGSKA come from the germline V gene (reference sequence). Trimming cost V 3 bases and J 8 bases; bases outside gene matches: 8. Preparation of the TCRbeta library involved a method that used unique molecular identifiers. TCRdb reprocessed the PCR reads via MiXCR and lists one record per CDR3 protein. Of more than 90,000 distinct CDR3 sequences listed, roughly 8.8% are singletons. This clonotype showed up many times.

The chain employs TRBV20-1 and TRBJ1-1, with 8 bases identical to TRBD1. The input for sequencing was PBMCs from the stem cell graft donor, taken from the stem cell graft. This TCR derives from a human donor who donated a stem cell graft to a child with congenital amegakaryocytic thrombocytopenia. CDR3 sequence: CSASKTGVGEAFF. The CDR3 coding sequence is TGCAGTGCTAGCAAGACAGGGGTTGGGGAAGCTTTCTTT.